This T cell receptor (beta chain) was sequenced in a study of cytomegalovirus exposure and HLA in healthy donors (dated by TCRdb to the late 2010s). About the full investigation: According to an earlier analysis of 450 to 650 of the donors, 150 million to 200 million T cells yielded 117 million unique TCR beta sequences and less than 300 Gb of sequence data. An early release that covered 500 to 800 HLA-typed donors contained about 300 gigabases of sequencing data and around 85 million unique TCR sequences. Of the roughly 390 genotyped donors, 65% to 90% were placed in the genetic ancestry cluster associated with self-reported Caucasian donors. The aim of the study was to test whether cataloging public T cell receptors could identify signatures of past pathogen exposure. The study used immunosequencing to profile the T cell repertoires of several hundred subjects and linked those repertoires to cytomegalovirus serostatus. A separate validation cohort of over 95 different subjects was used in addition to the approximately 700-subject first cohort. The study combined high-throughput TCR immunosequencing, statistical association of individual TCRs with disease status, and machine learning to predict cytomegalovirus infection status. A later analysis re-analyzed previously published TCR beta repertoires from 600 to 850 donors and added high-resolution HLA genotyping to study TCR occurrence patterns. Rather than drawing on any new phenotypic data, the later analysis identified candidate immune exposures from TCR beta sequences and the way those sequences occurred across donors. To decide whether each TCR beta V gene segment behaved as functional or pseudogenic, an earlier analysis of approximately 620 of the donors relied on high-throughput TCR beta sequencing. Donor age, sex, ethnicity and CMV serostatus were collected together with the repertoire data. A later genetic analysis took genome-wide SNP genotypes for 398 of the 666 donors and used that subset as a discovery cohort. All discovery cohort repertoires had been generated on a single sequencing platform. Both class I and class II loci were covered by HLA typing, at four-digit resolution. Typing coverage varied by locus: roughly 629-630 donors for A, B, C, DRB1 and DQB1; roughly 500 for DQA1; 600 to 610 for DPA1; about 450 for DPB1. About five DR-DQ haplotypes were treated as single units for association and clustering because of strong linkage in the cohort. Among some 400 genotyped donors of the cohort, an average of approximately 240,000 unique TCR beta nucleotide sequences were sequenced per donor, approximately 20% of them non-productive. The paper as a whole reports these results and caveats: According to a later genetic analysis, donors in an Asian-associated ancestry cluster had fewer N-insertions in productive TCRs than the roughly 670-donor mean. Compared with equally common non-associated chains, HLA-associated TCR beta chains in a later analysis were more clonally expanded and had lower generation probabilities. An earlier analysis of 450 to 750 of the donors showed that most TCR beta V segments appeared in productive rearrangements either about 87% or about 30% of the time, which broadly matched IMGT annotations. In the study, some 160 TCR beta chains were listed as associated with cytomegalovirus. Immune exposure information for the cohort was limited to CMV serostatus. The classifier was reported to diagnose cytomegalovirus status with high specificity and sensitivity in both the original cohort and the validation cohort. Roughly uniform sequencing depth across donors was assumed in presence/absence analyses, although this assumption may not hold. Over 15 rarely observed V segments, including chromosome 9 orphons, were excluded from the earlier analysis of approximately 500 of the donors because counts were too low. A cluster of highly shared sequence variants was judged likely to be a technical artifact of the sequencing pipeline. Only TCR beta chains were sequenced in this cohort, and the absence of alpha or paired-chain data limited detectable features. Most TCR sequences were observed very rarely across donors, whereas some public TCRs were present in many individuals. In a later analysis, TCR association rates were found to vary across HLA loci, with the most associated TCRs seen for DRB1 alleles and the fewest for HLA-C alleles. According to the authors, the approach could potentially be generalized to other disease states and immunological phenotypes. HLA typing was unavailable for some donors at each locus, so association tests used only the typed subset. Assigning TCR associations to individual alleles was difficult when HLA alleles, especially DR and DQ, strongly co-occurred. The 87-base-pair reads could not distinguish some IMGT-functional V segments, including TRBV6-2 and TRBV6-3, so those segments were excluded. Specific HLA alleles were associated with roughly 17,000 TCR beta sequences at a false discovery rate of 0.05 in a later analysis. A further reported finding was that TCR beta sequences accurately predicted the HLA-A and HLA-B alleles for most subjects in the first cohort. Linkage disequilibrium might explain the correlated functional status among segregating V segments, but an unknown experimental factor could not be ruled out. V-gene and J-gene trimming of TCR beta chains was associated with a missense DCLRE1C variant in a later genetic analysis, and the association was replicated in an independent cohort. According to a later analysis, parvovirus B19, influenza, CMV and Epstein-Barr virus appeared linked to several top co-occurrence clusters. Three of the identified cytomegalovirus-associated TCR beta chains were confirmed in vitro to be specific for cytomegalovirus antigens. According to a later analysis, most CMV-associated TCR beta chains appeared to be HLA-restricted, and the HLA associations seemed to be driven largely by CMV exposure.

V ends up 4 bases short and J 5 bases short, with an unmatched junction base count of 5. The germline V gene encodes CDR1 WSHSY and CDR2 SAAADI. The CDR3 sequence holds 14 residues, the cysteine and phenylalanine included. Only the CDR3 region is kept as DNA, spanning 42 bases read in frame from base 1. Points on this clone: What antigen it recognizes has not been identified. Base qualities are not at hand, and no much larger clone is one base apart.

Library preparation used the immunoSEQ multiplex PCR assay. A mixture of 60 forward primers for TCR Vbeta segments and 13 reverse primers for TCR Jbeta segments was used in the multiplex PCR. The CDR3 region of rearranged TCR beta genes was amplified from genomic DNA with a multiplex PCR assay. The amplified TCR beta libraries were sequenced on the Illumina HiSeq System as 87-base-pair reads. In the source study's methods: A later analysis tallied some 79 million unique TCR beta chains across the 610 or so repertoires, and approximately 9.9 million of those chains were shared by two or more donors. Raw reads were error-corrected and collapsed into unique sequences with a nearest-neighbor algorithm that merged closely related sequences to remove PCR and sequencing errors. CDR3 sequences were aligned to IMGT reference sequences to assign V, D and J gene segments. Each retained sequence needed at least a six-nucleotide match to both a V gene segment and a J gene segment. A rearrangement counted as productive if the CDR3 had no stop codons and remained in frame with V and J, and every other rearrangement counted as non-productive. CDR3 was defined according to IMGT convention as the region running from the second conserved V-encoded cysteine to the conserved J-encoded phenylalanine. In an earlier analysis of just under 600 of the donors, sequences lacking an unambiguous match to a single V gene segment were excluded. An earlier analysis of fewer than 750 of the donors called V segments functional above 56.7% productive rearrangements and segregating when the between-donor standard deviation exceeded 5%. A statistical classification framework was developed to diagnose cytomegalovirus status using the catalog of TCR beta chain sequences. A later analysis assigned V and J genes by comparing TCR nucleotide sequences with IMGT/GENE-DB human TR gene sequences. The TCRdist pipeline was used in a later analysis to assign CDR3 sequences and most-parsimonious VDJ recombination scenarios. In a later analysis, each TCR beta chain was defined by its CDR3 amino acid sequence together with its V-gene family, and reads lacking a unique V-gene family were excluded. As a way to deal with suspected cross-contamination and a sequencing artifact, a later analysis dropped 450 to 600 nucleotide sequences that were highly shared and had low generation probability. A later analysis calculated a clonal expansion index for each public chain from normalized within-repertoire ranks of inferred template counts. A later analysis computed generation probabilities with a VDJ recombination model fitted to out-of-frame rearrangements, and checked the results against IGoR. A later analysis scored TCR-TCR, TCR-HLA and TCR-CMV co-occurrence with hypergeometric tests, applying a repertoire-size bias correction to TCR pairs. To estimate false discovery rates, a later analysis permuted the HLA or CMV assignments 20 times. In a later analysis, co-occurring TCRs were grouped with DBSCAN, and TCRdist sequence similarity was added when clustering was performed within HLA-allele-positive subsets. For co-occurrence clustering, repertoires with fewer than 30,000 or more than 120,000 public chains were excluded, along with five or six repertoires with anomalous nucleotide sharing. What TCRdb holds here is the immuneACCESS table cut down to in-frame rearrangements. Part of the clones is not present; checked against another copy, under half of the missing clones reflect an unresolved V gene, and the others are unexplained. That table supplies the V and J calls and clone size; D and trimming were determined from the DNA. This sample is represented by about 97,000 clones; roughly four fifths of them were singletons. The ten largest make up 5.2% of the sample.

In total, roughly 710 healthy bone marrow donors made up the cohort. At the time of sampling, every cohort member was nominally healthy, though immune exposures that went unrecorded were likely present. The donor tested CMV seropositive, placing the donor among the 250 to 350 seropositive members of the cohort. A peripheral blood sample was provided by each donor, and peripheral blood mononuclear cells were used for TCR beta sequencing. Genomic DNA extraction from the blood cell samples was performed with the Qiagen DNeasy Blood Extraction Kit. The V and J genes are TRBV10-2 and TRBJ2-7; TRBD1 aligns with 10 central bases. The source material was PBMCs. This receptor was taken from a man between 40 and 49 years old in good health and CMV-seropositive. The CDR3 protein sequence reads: CASSVDRGLDEQYF. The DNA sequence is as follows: TGCGCCAGCAGTGTCGACAGGGGGCTCGACGAGCAGTACTTC.